This T cell receptor beta chain is from a study of cytomegalovirus exposure and HLA in healthy donors listed by TCRdb under 2017. In the study overall: In an earlier analysis of several hundred of the donors, around 300 Gb of sequence data and about 110 million unique TCR beta sequences from 180 million or so T cells were reported. An early release covering roughly 600 HLA-typed donors comprised 250 to 350 gigabases of sequencing data and roughly 85 million unique TCR sequences. Of the 398 genotyped donors, over 80% were placed in the genetic ancestry cluster associated with self-reported Caucasian donors. The study aimed to test whether cataloging public T cell receptors could reveal signatures of past pathogen exposure. The T cell repertoires of roughly 660 subjects were profiled by immunosequencing and related to cytomegalovirus serostatus. In addition to the first cohort of 666 subjects, a separate validation cohort of 100 to 150 different subjects was used. High-throughput TCR immunosequencing, statistical association of individual TCRs with disease status, and machine learning were combined to predict cytomegalovirus infection status. A later analysis re-examined previously published TCR beta repertoires from 610 or so donors and added high-resolution HLA genotyping to investigate patterns of TCR occurrence. Rather than drawing on any new phenotypic data, the later analysis identified candidate immune exposures from TCR beta sequences and the way those sequences occurred across donors. To decide whether each TCR beta V gene segment behaved as functional or pseudogenic, an earlier analysis of 587 of the donors relied on high-throughput TCR beta sequencing. Donor age, sex, ethnicity and CMV serostatus were collected together with the repertoire data. A later genetic analysis took genome-wide SNP genotypes for about 55% of the 666 donors and used that subset as a discovery cohort. Every discovery cohort repertoire had been produced on one sequencing platform. Class I and class II HLA loci were covered by the typing at four-digit resolution. Typing coverage varied by locus: roughly 629-630 donors for A, B, C, DRB1 and DQB1; around 560 for DQA1; over 600 for DPA1; approximately 490 for DPB1. Roughly five DR-DQ haplotypes were handled as single units for association and clustering, since linkage in the cohort was strong. On average, roughly 240,000 unique TCR beta nucleotide sequences were sequenced per donor among a few hundred genotyped donors of the cohort, with 15% to 20% of those sequences being non-productive.

Only one count was recorded for this clone. This clone's antigen is unknown. No clone much larger than this one lies a single base away; base qualities are absent. CDR3 length: 14 amino acids, cysteine to phenylalanine. Only the CDR3 region is kept as DNA, spanning 42 bases read in frame from base 1. Sequences MNHNS (CDR1) and SASEGT (CDR2) are obtained from the germline V gene. V drops 6 bases and J drops 2 bases, leaving 13 bases in between. The cohort comprised 550 to 700 healthy bone marrow donors. All cohort members were sampled while nominally healthy, although unrecorded immune exposures were likely present. The donor tested CMV seropositive, placing the donor among the 310 or so seropositive members of the cohort. A peripheral blood sample was collected from each donor, and TCR beta sequencing was performed on peripheral blood mononuclear cells. The Qiagen DNeasy Blood Extraction Kit was used to extract genomic DNA from the blood cell samples.

On the study overall, not on this receptor specifically: Most TCR sequences were seen in very few donors, while some public TCRs were found in many individuals. Correlated functional status among segregating V segments might be attributable to linkage disequilibrium, but an unknown experimental factor could not be ruled out. In an earlier analysis of approximately 590 of the donors, most TCR beta V segments were observed in productive rearrangements about 87% or about 30% of the time, broadly matching IMGT annotations. Most CMV-associated TCR beta chains appeared to be HLA-restricted in a later analysis, and the HLA associations seemed to be driven largely by CMV exposure. Compared with the approximately 670-donor mean, donors in an Asian-associated ancestry cluster had fewer N-insertions in productive TCRs, according to a later genetic analysis. Three of the identified cytomegalovirus-associated TCR beta chains were confirmed in vitro to be specific for cytomegalovirus antigens. Assigning TCR associations to individual alleles was difficult when HLA alleles, especially DR and DQ, strongly co-occurred. This cohort had only TCR beta chains sequenced, and the lack of alpha or paired-chain data limited which features could be detected. Some 15 rarely observed V segments, including chromosome 9 orphons, were excluded from the earlier analysis of approximately 500 of the donors because counts were too low. Immune exposure information for the cohort was limited to CMV serostatus. A later analysis associated about 18,000 TCR beta sequences with specific HLA alleles at a false discovery rate of 0.05. The 87-base-pair reads could not distinguish some IMGT-functional V segments, including TRBV6-2 and TRBV6-3, so those segments were excluded. According to a later analysis, parvovirus B19, influenza, CMV and Epstein-Barr virus appeared linked to several top co-occurrence clusters. Because HLA typing was unavailable for some donors at each locus, only the typed subset was used in association tests. The study listed 150 to 200 TCR beta chains as associated with cytomegalovirus. The authors suggested that the approach could potentially be generalized to other disease states and immunological phenotypes. The sequencing pipeline was judged likely to have produced a cluster of highly shared sequence variants as a technical artifact. A later analysis found that HLA-associated TCR beta chains were more clonally expanded and had lower generation probabilities than equally common non-associated chains. A further reported finding was that TCR beta sequences accurately predicted the HLA-A and HLA-B alleles for most subjects in the first cohort. According to a later analysis, TCR association rates differed among HLA loci, with DRB1 alleles showing the most associated TCRs and HLA-C alleles showing the fewest. Cytomegalovirus status was reported to be diagnosed by the classifier with high specificity and sensitivity in both the original and validation cohorts. An association between a missense DCLRE1C variant and V-gene and J-gene trimming of TCR beta chains was found in a later genetic analysis and replicated in an independent cohort. Sequencing depth was assumed to be roughly uniform across donors in the presence/absence analyses, though that assumption may not hold.

The library came from the immunoSEQ multiplex PCR assay. For the multiplex PCR, a mixture combining 60 forward primers for TCR Vbeta segments and 13 reverse primers for TCR Jbeta segments was used. A multiplex PCR assay on genomic DNA amplified the CDR3 region of rearranged TCR beta genes. The amplified TCR beta libraries were sequenced on the Illumina HiSeq System as 87-base-pair reads. Per the source publication's procedure: A later analysis counted tens of millions of unique TCR beta chains across the 550 to 800 repertoires, and 9 million to 14 million of these chains were shared by at least two donors. A nearest-neighbor algorithm error-corrected the raw reads and collapsed the reads into unique sequences, merging closely related sequences to remove PCR and sequencing errors. CDR3 sequences were aligned to IMGT reference sequences to assign V, D and J gene segments. Each retained sequence needed at least a six-nucleotide match to both a V gene segment and a J gene segment. A rearrangement was called productive if the CDR3 had no stop codons and remained in frame with V and J, and every other rearrangement was called non-productive. Following IMGT convention, CDR3 was defined as the stretch from the second conserved V-encoded cysteine up to the conserved J-encoded phenylalanine. The earlier analysis of around 640 of the donors excluded sequences that lacked an unambiguous match to a single V gene segment. An earlier analysis of fewer than 650 of the donors classified V segments as functional when productive rearrangements were above 56.7% and as segregating when the standard deviation between donors was above 5%. A statistical classification framework was developed to diagnose cytomegalovirus status using the catalog of TCR beta chain sequences. A later analysis assigned V and J genes by comparing TCR nucleotide sequences with IMGT/GENE-DB human TR gene sequences. In a later analysis, CDR3 sequences and most-parsimonious VDJ recombination scenarios were assigned using the TCRdist pipeline. In a later analysis, every TCR beta chain was defined by the combination of its CDR3 amino acid sequence and its V-gene family, and reads without a unique V-gene family were dropped. A later analysis removed over 500 highly shared, low-generation-probability nucleotide sequences to deal with suspected cross-contamination and a sequencing artifact. For each public chain, a later analysis derived a clonal expansion index from normalized ranks of inferred template counts within each repertoire. A later analysis computed generation probabilities with a VDJ recombination model fitted to out-of-frame rearrangements, and checked the results against IGoR. In a later analysis, hypergeometric tests were used to score TCR-TCR, TCR-HLA and TCR-CMV co-occurrence, with a repertoire-size bias correction applied to TCR pairs. False discovery rates were estimated in a later analysis by permuting HLA or CMV assignments 20 times. In a later analysis, co-occurring TCRs were grouped using DBSCAN, and TCRdist sequence similarity was added for clustering within HLA-allele-positive subsets. Co-occurrence clustering excluded repertoires with fewer than 30,000 or more than 120,000 public chains, plus five with anomalous nucleotide sharing. Entries here come from immuneACCESS through TCRdb and include only in-frame sequences with V and J called. Some clones fail to appear in such tables; in the studies checked, an unresolved V gene covers under half of the shortfall, and the cause of the remainder is unknown. Clonal size and the V and J genes are those of that table, whereas D and trimming came from the DNA. The table for this sample lists over 110,000 clones; approximately 80% of them were counted only once. Around 5.9% of the sample is taken by the ten largest.

The chain uses TRBV6-1 and TRBJ1-2, with the D segment identity uncertain. The sample consisted of PBMCs. The source of this sequence is a middle-aged woman in good health and CMV-seropositive. The nucleotide sequence reads TGTGCCAGCAGGAAGGGAGGGCTGAACTATGGCTACACCTTC. Its protein reads: CASRKGGLNYGYTF.